Reported below is one T cell receptor (beta chain). The data were obtained in a study of OX40 agonist ivuxolimab in advanced cancers. Sequencing used immunoSEQ multiplex PCR; TCRdb keeps in-frame clones, though not all of them. The profile covers 25,000 to 40,000 clones, with 80% to 90% appearing a single time and approximately 31% taken by the ten largest. The origin of this receptor is an adult with an advanced solid tumor such as melanoma, head and neck, liver or kidney cancer. The sequences come from CD4+ or CD8+ T cells sorted from blood, collected in a trial of the OX40 agonist ivuxolimab.

The CDR3 DNA follows: TGTGCCAGCAGTTTTCGTCCAGGCGACGGAAGCAATCAGCCCCAGCATTTT. The encoded protein is CASSFRPGDGSNQPQHF. V is TRBV28 and J is TRBJ1-5; no reliable D call. Germline loops: CDR1 MDHEN, CDR2 SYDVKM. CDR3 length: 17 residues. V lost 3 bases and J 1 base, leaving 16 bases between the germline ends. Variable domain in full (rest from reference TRBV28 and TRBJ1-5): DVKVTQSSRYLVKRTGEKVFLECVQDMDHENMFWYRQDPGLGLRLIYFSYDVKMKEKGDIPEGYSVSREKKERFSLILESASTNQTSMYLCASSFRPGDGSNQPQHFGDGTRLSIL.